These T cell receptor beta chains were read from a single sample in a study of blood T cell repertoires in COVID-19. Here immunoSEQ multiplex PCR was the method, and the copy in TCRdb shows in-frame clones only, minus some. The top ten hold about 4.1% of the sample, which has about 120,000 clones, 86% seen once. Sequences were obtained from peripheral blood. Every receptor here comes from a man aged 40-49 years with acute or convalescent COVID-19. Both conserved end residues are trimmed from each CDR3. Each record gives: clone size, V gene, J gene, CDR3 protein. Rows may omit the clone size; those that give it use once, few, many or a size class.

size: -; V: TRBV7-8; J: TRBJ1-2; CDR3: ASSSESSNYGYT
size: -; V: TRBV30; J: TRBJ1-5; CDR3: AWSGRGNQPQH
size: -; V: TRBV12-5; J: TRBJ1-5; CDR3: ASGLLGGQPQH
size: few; V: TRBV2; J: TRBJ1-5; CDR3: ASSEDTTGGNQPQH
size: -; V: TRBV19; J: TRBJ1-1; CDR3: ASSIRTGEIGEAF
size: -; V: TRBV9; J: TRBJ1-3; CDR3: ASSPSGQRSGNTIY
size: -; V: TRBV9; J: TRBJ2-7; CDR3: ASSVGGQGAHEQY
size: -; V: TRBV7-9; J: TRBJ2-2; CDR3: ASSQTENTGELF
size: -; V: TRBV30; J: TRBJ2-2; CDR3: AWRVTGPLTGELF
size: -; V: TRBV6-2/TRBV6-3; J: TRBJ2-2; CDR3: ASSYRGTGELF
size: -; V: TRBV3-1/TRBV3-2; J: TRBJ2-1; CDR3: ASSQDWAEQF
size: -; V: TRBV18; J: TRBJ1-1; CDR3: ASLAGTGGITEAF
size: -; V: TRBV9; J: TRBJ1-1; CDR3: ASSVGERTEAF
size: -; V: TRBV6-5; J: TRBJ1-1; CDR3: ASSKGYRHTEAF
size: once; V: TRBV4-1; J: TRBJ2-3; CDR3: ASSQGRLNTQY
size: -; V: TRBV19; J: TRBJ2-1; CDR3: ATGTGNYNEQF
size: -; V: TRBV2; J: TRBJ2-3; CDR3: ASSEARGDTQY
size: -; V: TRBV9; J: TRBJ1-4; CDR3: ASSVGANEKLF
size: -; V: TRBV7-2; J: TRBJ2-3; CDR3: ASSSALGLANQY
size: -; V: TRBV19; J: TRBJ2-5; CDR3: ASSTILGRGLGETQY
size: -; V: TRBV15; J: TRBJ2-7; CDR3: ATSRADPGLTDEQY
size: -; V: TRBV12-5; J: TRBJ2-2; CDR3: ASGSPSGGGNTGELF
size: -; V: TRBV11-1; J: TRBJ2-3; CDR3: ASSLPSGVDTQY
size: -; V: TRBV5-4; J: TRBJ2-1; CDR3: ASSGGQGLRDSEQF
size: many; V: TRBV2; J: TRBJ2-1; CDR3: ASIAGVGGGSYNEQF
size: -; V: TRBV4-1; J: TRBJ2-7; CDR3: ASSQEVRRAQY
size: -; V: TRBV5-1; J: TRBJ2-3; CDR3: ASSLDMEGFDTQY
size: -; V: TRBV12-3/TRBV12-4; J: TRBJ2-7; CDR3: ASSRAYEQY
size: -; V: TRBV7-6; J: TRBJ1-3; CDR3: ASSQSLSGNTIY
size: -; V: TRBV9; J: TRBJ1-2; CDR3: ASSIGQGNYGYT
size: -; V: TRBV5-1; J: TRBJ2-7; CDR3: ASSPTGGAMSYEQY
size: -; V: TRBV4-1; J: TRBJ1-2; CDR3: ASSQGTSGTGGAQNYGYT
size: -; V: TRBV11-3; J: TRBJ2-1; CDR3: ASGLTSGGNEQF
size: -; V: TRBV15; J: TRBJ1-6; CDR3: ATSRGQNNSPLH
size: -; V: TRBV24-1; J: TRBJ2-7; CDR3: ATSQGYEQY
size: -; V: TRBV2; J: TRBJ1-5; CDR3: ASSHPRQGAWGNQPQH
size: -; V: TRBV7-2; J: TRBJ2-1; CDR3: ASSWGQGAHNEQF
size: -; V: TRBV19; J: TRBJ2-1; CDR3: ASSMGQGDPRSSYNEQF
size: -; V: TRBV18; J: TRBJ2-2; CDR3: ASSPRTSGRAASGELF